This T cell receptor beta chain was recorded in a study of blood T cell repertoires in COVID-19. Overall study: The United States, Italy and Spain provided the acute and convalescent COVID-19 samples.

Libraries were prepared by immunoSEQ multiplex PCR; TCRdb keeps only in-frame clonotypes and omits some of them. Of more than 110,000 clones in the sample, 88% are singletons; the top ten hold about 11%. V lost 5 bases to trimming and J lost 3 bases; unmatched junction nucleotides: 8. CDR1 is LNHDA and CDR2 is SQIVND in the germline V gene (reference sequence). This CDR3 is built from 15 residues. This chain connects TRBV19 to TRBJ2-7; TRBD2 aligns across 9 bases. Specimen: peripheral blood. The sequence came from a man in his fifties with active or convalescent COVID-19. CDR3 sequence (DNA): TGTGCCAGTAGTCTAGCGGGAAGGAGGGGCTACGAGCAGTACTTC. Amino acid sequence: CASSLAGRRGYEQYF.